This record covers a single T cell receptor beta chain. Sequencing was performed with immunoSEQ multiplex PCR; in TCRdb, only in-frame clones are kept and a portion is missing. The repertoire holds 53,000 or so clones, with about 82% as singletons. These data originate in a study of OX40 agonist ivuxolimab in advanced cancers. CDR1 and CDR2 (germline): SQVTM, ANQGSEA. V shed 7 bases and J shed 4 bases, with 16 bases lying between them. CDR3 length equals 14 residues. The V and J genes are TRBV29-1 and TRBJ1-4; D unresolved. The TCR sequence derives from an adult with an advanced solid tumor such as melanoma, head and neck, liver or kidney cancer. The sample here was CD4+ or CD8+ T cells sorted from blood, taken in a trial of the OX40 agonist ivuxolimab. The CDR3 reads CSAGRPGVNEKLFF. DNA for the CDR3: TGCAGCGCAGGAAGGCCGGGAGTTAATGAAAAACTGTTTTTT. The full variable domain, its missing parts supplied by reference TRBV29-1 and TRBJ1-4, is SAVISQKPSRDICQRGTSLTIQCQVDSQVTMMFWYRQQPGQSLTLIATANQGSEATYESGFVIDKFPISRPNLTFSTLTVSNMSPEDSSIYLCSAGRPGVNEKLFFGSGTQLSVL.